Listed below are T cell receptor beta chains from one sample, sequenced in a study of blood T cells in healthy people across ages. TCRdb ran MiXCR on the 5' RACE reads and lists one entry per CDR3 protein. This sample yields approximately 900,000 distinct CDR3 sequences, of which about 48% are seen a single time; roughly an eighth belongs to the top ten. The specimen was blood. All receptors derive from a man aged 30 to 39 in good health. Each CDR3 is given with its conserved first and last residue. The D gene is left open where the match is weak. Not all rows give a size; the values are once, few, many and, for expanded clones, a class.

>TRBV28|many|14|TRBD2|TRBJ2-7
CASILLAGVGEQYF
TGTGCCAGCATTCTCCTAGCGGGGGTGGGAGAGCAGTACTTC
>TRBV4-1|few|15|.|TRBJ2-7
CASSHDEDGLYEQYF
TGCGCCAGCAGCCACGACGAGGACGGCCTCTACGAGCAGTACTTC
>TRBV7-2|few|16|TRBD1|TRBJ2-7
CASSPQGQGSSYEQYF
TGTGCCAGCAGCCCCCAGGGACAGGGGAGCTCCTACGAGCAGTACTTC
>TRBV4-2|few|15|.|TRBJ1-4
CASSPTRATNEKLFF
TGTGCCAGCAGCCCTACAAGAGCAACTAATGAAAAACTGTTTTTT
>TRBV7-2|.|17|.|TRBJ1-2
CASSPRAGGGLRGGYTF
TGTGCCAGCAGCCCTAGGGCAGGCGGGGGACTGCGAGGTGGCTACACCTTC
>TRBV7-9|.|13|.|TRBJ2-7
CASTRSGPYEQYF
TGTGCCAGCACCAGGTCCGGACCCTACGAGCAGTACTTC
>TRBV7-2|few|14|TRBD1|TRBJ1-2
CASSLNTGGYGYTF
TGTGCCAGCAGCTTAAATACAGGGGGCTATGGCTACACCTTC
>TRBV6-6|.|16|.|TRBJ2-1
CASSVFSRLALNEQFF
TGTGCCAGCAGTGTTTTCTCGAGGTTGGCCCTCAATGAGCAGTTCTTC
>TRBV12-3/TRBV12-4|.|13|.|TRBJ1-1
CASSFQEDAEAFF
TGTGCCAGCAGTTTTCAGGAGGACGCTGAAGCTTTCTTT
>TRBV6-6|few|15|TRBD2|TRBJ2-1
CASSPTSGGSYEQFF
TGTGCCAGCTCCCCGACTAGCGGGGGGAGCTATGAGCAGTTCTTC
>TRBV4-2|few|16|TRBD2|TRBJ2-1
CASSLRLAGDYNEQFF
TGTGCCAGCAGCCTTAGACTAGCGGGGGACTACAATGAGCAGTTCTTC
>TRBV27|once|13|TRBD1|TRBJ2-7
CASRLTGAHEQYF
TGTGCCAGCAGGCTGACAGGGGCACACGAGCAGTACTTC
>TRBV5-1|few|14|.|TRBJ2-2
CASSLIQNTGELFF
TGCGCCAGCAGCTTGATACAGAACACCGGGGAGCTGTTTTTT
>TRBV4-3|.|14|.|TRBJ1-6
CASSPSGSNSPLHF
TGCGCCAGCAGCCCCTCAGGGAGTAATTCACCCCTCCACTTT
>TRBV12-3/TRBV12-4|few|12|.|TRBJ2-7
CASSETPYEQYF
TGTGCCAGCAGTGAGACCCCCTACGAGCAGTACTTC
>TRBV25-1|.|15|.|TRBJ1-1
CASIPSVGYNTEAFF
TGTGCCAGCATCCCGAGTGTTGGGTACAACACTGAAGCTTTCTTT
>TRBV20-1|few|14|.|TRBJ2-7
CSASWAGPIGEQYF
TGCAGTGCTAGTTGGGCAGGGCCTATCGGCGAGCAGTACTTC
>TRBV10-3|.|17|TRBD1|TRBJ1-1
CATSDPGTGGMNTEAFF
TGTGCCACCAGTGATCCCGGGACAGGGGGAATGAACACTGAAGCTTTCTTT
>TRBV28|.|15|TRBD2|TRBJ2-7
CATTSPGLAVYEQYF
TGTGCCACCACCTCCCCGGGACTAGCGGTTTACGAGCAGTACTTC
>TRBV7-2|.|13|.|TRBJ2-5
CASSPWGGETQYF
TGTGCCAGCAGCCCTTGGGGGGGCGAGACCCAGTACTTC
>TRBV2|few|10|TRBD2|TRBJ2-1
CASRGGEQFF
TGTGCCAGCAGGGGGGGGGAGCAGTTCTTC
>TRBV6-5|few|13|.|TRBJ2-5
CASSYWFGETQYF
TGTGCCAGCAGTTACTGGTTTGGGGAGACCCAGTACTTC
>TRBV5-1|.|15|.|TRBJ2-7
CASSLARDLDYEQYF
TGCGCCAGCAGCTTGGCCCGGGACCTTGACTACGAGCAGTACTTC
>TRBV19|.|13|.|TRBJ2-3
CASSGGLHRYAYF
TGTGCCAGTAGTGGGGGCCTACACAGATACGCGTATTTT
>TRBV10-3|few|13|.|TRBJ2-3
CAISPLSTDTQYF
TGTGCCATCAGCCCACTCTCCACAGATACGCAGTATTTT
>TRBV10-3|few|15|.|TRBJ2-3
CAISESRGLTDTQYF
TGTGCCATCAGTGAGTCCCGCGGACTAACAGATACGCAGTATTTT
>TRBV6-5|few|14|TRBD1|TRBJ2-7
CASSYDRAPYEQYF
TGTGCCAGCAGTTACGACAGGGCCCCATACGAGCAGTACTTC
>TRBV28|.|15|TRBD1|TRBJ1-5
CASSLLDREYQPQHF
TGTGCCAGCAGTTTACTAGACAGGGAATACCAGCCCCAGCATTTT
>TRBV29-1|.|14|.|TRBJ2-1
CSVEWVPRANEQFF
TGCAGCGTTGAGTGGGTCCCCAGGGCCAATGAGCAGTTCTTC
>TRBV5-1|few|14|.|TRBJ2-7
CASSFEGRSYEQYF
TGCGCCAGCAGCTTTGAAGGCCGTTCCTACGAGCAGTACTTC
>TRBV7-7|once|13|.|TRBJ2-3
CASSLDVADTQYF
TGTGCTAGCAGCTTAGACGTGGCAGATACGCAGTATTTT
>TRBV4-1|.|15|TRBD1|TRBJ2-7
CASSQAQQTGVEQYF
TGCGCCAGCAGCCAAGCCCAGCAAACAGGGGTCGAGCAGTACTTC
>TRBV28|.|14|TRBD2|TRBJ2-7
CASSRLADSYEQYF
TGTGCCAGCAGCCGACTAGCGGACTCCTACGAGCAGTACTTC
>TRBV30|.|13|.|TRBJ2-7
CAFDSTFGSEQYF
TGTGCCTTCGACAGTACCTTTGGGAGCGAGCAGTACTTC
>TRBV12-3/TRBV12-4|.|13|.|TRBJ2-3
CASSIRGADTQYF
TGTGCCAGCAGTATCCGGGGGGCGGATACGCAGTATTTT
>TRBV20-1|.|12|.|TRBJ2-3
CSARDRLDTQYF
TGCAGTGCTAGAGACAGGTTGGATACGCAGTATTTT
>TRBV4-2|many|17|.|TRBJ2-7
CASSQDRAGLSSYEQYF
TGTGCCAGCAGCCAAGATCGCGCGGGGCTTTCCTCCTACGAGCAGTACTTC
>TRBV20-1|.|14|.|TRBJ1-5
CSARDGTQNQPQHF
TGCAGTGCTAGAGATGGGACCCAGAATCAGCCCCAGCATTTT
>TRBV7-9|.|16|TRBD1|TRBJ2-3
CASSWTTGVVTDTQYF
TGTGCCAGCAGCTGGACGACAGGGGTGGTGACAGATACGCAGTATTTT
>TRBV12-3/TRBV12-4|.|17|TRBD1|TRBJ2-5
CASSPGTGIVVAETQYF
TGTGCCAGCAGTCCCGGGACAGGGATCGTCGTGGCAGAGACCCAGTACTTC
>TRBV5-6|.|16|TRBD1|TRBJ2-1
CASSLDRVKINNEQFF
TGTGCCAGCAGCCTGGACAGGGTGAAAATCAACAATGAGCAGTTCTTC
>TRBV9|.|13|.|TRBJ1-1
CASTGRVGGEAFF
TGTGCCAGCACCGGCAGGGTGGGAGGTGAAGCTTTCTTT
>TRBV5-1|once|13|.|TRBJ2-5
CASSLSRVETQYF
TGCGCCAGCAGCTTGAGCAGGGTAGAGACCCAGTACTTC
>TRBV7-2|few|18|TRBD2|TRBJ2-2
CASSPEGLAATNTGELFF
TGTGCCAGCAGCCCCGAGGGACTAGCGGCCACGAACACCGGGGAGCTGTTTTTT
>TRBV5-1|few|20|TRBD2|TRBJ2-1
CASSSLTSGGTAKSYNEQFF
TGCGCCAGCAGCTCTCTGACTAGCGGGGGGACTGCTAAGTCCTACAATGAGCAGTTCTTC
>TRBV28|once|16|TRBD1|TRBJ2-7
CASSLSGTGDRHEQYF
TGTGCCAGCAGTTTATCCGGGACAGGGGATCGGCACGAGCAGTACTTC
>TRBV18|.|13|.|TRBJ2-5
CASSPPSMETQYF
TGTGCCAGCTCACCACCGAGCATGGAGACCCAGTACTTC
>TRBV5-1|.|13|.|TRBJ2-1
CASSSGSGGEQFF
TGCGCCAGCAGCTCAGGGTCGGGCGGTGAGCAGTTCTTC
>TRBV25-1|.|13|.|TRBJ2-3
CASSDVPLDTQYF
TGTGCCAGCAGTGATGTCCCCCTGGATACGCAGTATTTT
>TRBV12-3/TRBV12-4|few|12|.|TRBJ2-2
CASSLTAGELFF
TGTGCCAGCAGTTTGACCGCCGGGGAGCTGTTTTTT